Below, 10 T cell receptor beta chains from the same sample are listed, as sequenced in a study of glioma-infiltrating T cells after dendritic cell vaccination. The data were produced by immunoSEQ multiplex PCR, yet TCRdb's version contains in-frame clones alone and is incomplete. Of about 96,000 clones listed, 79% are singletons. The sequences come from blood, collected before dendritic cell vaccination. Every receptor here comes from a human donor with glioblastoma.

This clone was found a few times. The chain carries TRBV6-6 and TRBJ2-1; 14 positions match TRBD2. Germline trimming cut 8 bases from V and 8 bases from J; bases unmatched to any gene: 5. CDR3 size: 14 residues. CDR1 MNHNY and CDR2 SVGAGI come from the germline V gene (reference sequence). The CDR3 spells CASAGLAGVHEQFF. For the CDR3, the DNA is TGTGCCAGCGCGGGACTAGCGGGAGTCCATGAGCAGTTCTTC.

This clone was seen a single time. DNA for the CDR3: TGTGCCAGCGGAGGCGATGGGCAGTCAGCTCGGAACACCGGGGAGCTGTTTTTT. This codes for CASGGDGQSARNTGELFF. The chain has TRBV28 and TRBJ2-2, with D tentatively TRBD2 (5 bases). Trimming took off 8 bases at V and 1 base at J, with 23 bases between the two ends. Germline-derived CDR1 and CDR2 are MDHEN and SYDVKM. The CDR3 is 18 amino acids.

The chain combines TRBV4-1 with TRBJ1-1, with TRBD1 as a possible D gene (6 bases). The germline V gene encodes CDR1 MGHRA and CDR2 YSYEKL. The CDR3 runs 15 residues. V dropped 0 bases and J dropped 10 bases, with 18 bases sitting between them. This chain's CDR3 is CASSQEGTGSFGAFF. As DNA, the CDR3 is TGCGCCAGCAGCCAAGAAGGAACAGGGAGTTTCGGAGCTTTCTTT.

This chain links TRBV27 with TRBJ2-3; 8 bases agree with TRBD2. The germline V gene has CDR1 MNHEY and CDR2 SMNVEV (reference sequence). This CDR3 has 16 amino acids. V lost 5 bases to trimming and J lost 2 bases; unmatched junction nucleotides: 9. The CDR3 DNA follows: TGTGCCAGCAGTCCCTGGGTAGCGGGGATCACAGATACGCAGTATTTT. Its translation: CASSPWVAGITDTQYF.

This clone showed up just once. The J gene is TRBJ2-6, the V gene TRBV27, with 12 bases matching TRBD1. CDR1 MNHEY and CDR2 SMNVEV come from the germline V gene (reference sequence). With V trimmed by 7 bases and J by 1 base, 5 bases remained unmatched. The CDR3 is 17 amino acids. For the CDR3, the DNA is TGTGCCAGCATAGGGACAGGGGGCGCATCTGGGGCCAACGTCCTGACTTTC. Translated: CASIGTGGASGANVLTF.

The rearrangement links TRBV6-6 to TRBJ2-5; a weak D match, TRBD2 (7 bases). The J call may be incorrect, as the DNA end agrees better with TRBJ2-7. CDR3 length: 16 residues. From germline, CDR1 is MNHNY and CDR2 SVGAGI (reference sequence). CDR3 nucleotide sequence: TGTGCCAGCTCAAAAGGGAGGGGGTTGGCCTCGGACGAGCAGTACTTC. Its translation: CASSKGRGLASDEQYF.

This clone has just one count. V is TRBV4-2 and J is TRBJ2-1; the match to TRBD2 covers 10 bases. Germline V lookup: CDR1 LGHNA, CDR2 YNFKEQ. This CDR3 has 17 amino acids. The junction had 8 bases not matched to a gene; V was cut back by 4 bases and J by 2 bases. CDR3 protein: CASSRGPTSGAYNEQFF. CDR3 sequence (DNA): TGTGCCAGCAGCCGAGGCCCCACTAGCGGGGCCTACAATGAGCAGTTCTTC.

This chain connects TRBV4-3 to TRBJ2-4, with 11 bases identical to TRBD2. V lost 0 bases, J lost 8 bases, and 9 bases stayed unmatched. The CDR3 contains 17 residues. CDR1 LGHNA and CDR2 YSLEER come from the germline V gene. CDR3 in DNA: TGCGCCAGCAGCCAAGAATCCCCTAGCGGGAGGCGACACATTCAGTACTTC. This codes for CASSQESPSGRRHIQYF.

The chain recombines TRBV5-1 with TRBJ2-3; TRBD1 matches 10 bases. Germline CDR1 SGHRS, CDR2 YFSETQ. The CDR3 is 18 amino acids. J was trimmed by 2 bases and V by 3 bases; bases with no gene match: 12. The CDR3, as DNA: TGCGCCAGCAGCTCCGGACTATTGGGACAGGGGACCACAGATACGCAGTATTTT. Amino acids: CASSSGLLGQGTTDTQYF.

The chain employs TRBV11-2 and TRBJ2-5; 7 nucleotides agree with TRBD2. CDR3 length equals 15 residues. Germline trimming cut 1 base from V and 5 bases from J; bases unmatched to any gene: 7. Germline CDR1 reads SGHAT; CDR2 reads FQNNGV. CDR3 loop: CASSLVVAGPETQYF. In DNA form, the CDR3 reads TGTGCCAGCAGCTTAGTAGTAGCGGGTCCTGAGACCCAGTACTTC.